These 2 T cell receptor beta chains were all obtained from the same sample, sequenced in a study of CD8 T cells in Susac syndrome. Random hexamers were used to reverse transcribe 0.5 to 1 ug of RNA. MiXCR was run by TCRdb on the immunoSEQ multiplex PCR reads, yielding one entry per CDR3 protein. The sample contains about 400,000 distinct CDR3 sequences, approximately 85% of which appear only once. The source material was CD8+ T cells from PBMCs. Receptor source: a human donor with multiple sclerosis.

CDR3 region: CSVAGGWGEQFF. DNA of the CDR3: TGCAGTGTAGCGGGAGGGTGGGGTGAGCAGTTCTTC. This rearrangement joins TRBV20-1 to TRBJ2-1; 11 bases map to TRBD2. The CDR3 runs 12 residues. Germline V gives CDR1 DFQATT, CDR2 SNEGSKA (reference sequence). The V segment lost 7 bases and the J segment 9 bases; nucleotides outside the gene matches: 5.

The chain couples TRBV27 to TRBJ2-6, with 9 bases matching TRBD1. The V gene end was trimmed by 8 bases and the J gene end by 1 base; junction bases not matched to a gene: 12. Germline-derived CDR1 and CDR2 are MNHEY and SMNVEV (reference sequence). This CDR3 is 18 amino acids long. The CDR3 sequence: CASGNRGPHLSGANVLTF. Here the CDR3 DNA reads TGTGCCAGCGGGAACAGGGGGCCCCACCTTTCTGGGGCCAACGTCCTGACTTTC.